This TCR beta chain derives from a study of shared T cell receptors in the human thymus. CDR1 is SGDLS, CDR2 YYNGEE, per germline. The V and J ends lost 4 bases and 5 bases respectively, with 19 bases between them. The CDR3 extends over 16 amino acids. The protocol was immunoSEQ multiplex PCR, while the TCRdb copy is restricted to in-frame clones and leaves out a portion. Of about 660,000 clones detected, around 87% appear once; the ten largest clones hold roughly 0.0089%. This same sample was also taken into another study, of human thymus T cells. That paper notes: Healthy Finnish infants undergoing corrective surgery for congenital heart defects were the donors. Corrective cardiac operations yielded the resected thymus tissue. There appeared to be biased usage of V and J genes in thymic and blood repertoires. Related research has reported that thymic repertoires overlap highly among unrelated individuals.

J is TRBJ2-1 and V is TRBV9; D may be TRBD2 (7 bases). The TCR originated in a boy less than two years old with a congenital heart defect. Material: thymocytes. CDR3 coding DNA: TGTGCCAGCAGCCCGCGGGGGCGGTTGGTGGACAATGAGCAGTTCTTC. It codes for CASSPRGRLVDNEQFF.